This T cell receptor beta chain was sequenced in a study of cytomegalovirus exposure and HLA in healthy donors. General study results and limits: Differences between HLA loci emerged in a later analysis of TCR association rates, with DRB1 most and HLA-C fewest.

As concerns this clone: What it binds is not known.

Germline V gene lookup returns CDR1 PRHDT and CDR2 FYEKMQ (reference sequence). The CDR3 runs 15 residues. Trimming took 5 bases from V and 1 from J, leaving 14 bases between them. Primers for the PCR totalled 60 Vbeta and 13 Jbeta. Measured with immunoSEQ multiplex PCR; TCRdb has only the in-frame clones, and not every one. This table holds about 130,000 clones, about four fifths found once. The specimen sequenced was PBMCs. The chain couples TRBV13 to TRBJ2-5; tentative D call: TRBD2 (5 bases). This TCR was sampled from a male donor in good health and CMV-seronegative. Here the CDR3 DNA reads TGTGCCAGCAGCCACGCCCGAGGGCCCCAAGAGACCCAGTACTTC. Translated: CASSHARGPQETQYF.